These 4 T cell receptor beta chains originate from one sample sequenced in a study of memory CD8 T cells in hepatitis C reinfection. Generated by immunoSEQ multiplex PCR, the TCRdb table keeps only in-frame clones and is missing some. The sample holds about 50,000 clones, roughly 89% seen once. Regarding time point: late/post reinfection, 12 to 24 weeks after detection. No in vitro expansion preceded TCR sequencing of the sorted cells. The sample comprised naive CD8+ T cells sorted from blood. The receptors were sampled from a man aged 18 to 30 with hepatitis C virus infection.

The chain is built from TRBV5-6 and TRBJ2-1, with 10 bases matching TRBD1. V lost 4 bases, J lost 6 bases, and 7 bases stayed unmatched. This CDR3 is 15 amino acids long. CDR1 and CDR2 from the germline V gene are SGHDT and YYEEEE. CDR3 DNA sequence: TGTGCCAGCAGCGCCGGGACAGGGGTGGTCAATGAGCAGTTCTTC. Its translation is CASSAGTGVVNEQFF.

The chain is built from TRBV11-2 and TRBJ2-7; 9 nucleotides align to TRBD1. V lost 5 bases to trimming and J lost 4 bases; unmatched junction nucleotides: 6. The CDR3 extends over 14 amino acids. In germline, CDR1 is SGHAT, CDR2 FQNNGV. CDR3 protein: CASSQGQGGYEQYF. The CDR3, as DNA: TGTGCCAGCAGCCAGGGACAGGGTGGTTACGAGCAGTACTTC.

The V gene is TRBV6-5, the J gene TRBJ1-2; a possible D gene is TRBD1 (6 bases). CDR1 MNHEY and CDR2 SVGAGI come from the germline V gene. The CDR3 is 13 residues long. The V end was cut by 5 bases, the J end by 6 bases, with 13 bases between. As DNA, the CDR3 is TGTGCCAGCAGTGAACAGGGAGCGGATGGCTACACCTTC. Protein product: CASSEQGADGYTF.

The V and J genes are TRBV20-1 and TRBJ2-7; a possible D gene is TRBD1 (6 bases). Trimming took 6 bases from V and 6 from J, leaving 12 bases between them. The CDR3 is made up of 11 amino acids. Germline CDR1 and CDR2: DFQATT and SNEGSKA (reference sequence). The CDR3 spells CSATNRAEQYF. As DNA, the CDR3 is TGCAGTGCCACAAACAGGGCCGAGCAGTACTTC.